The present entry profiles one T cell receptor beta chain with its context. This sample is drawn from a study of blood T cells in healthy people across ages. A sample-barcoded 5' primer and a J-beta primer mix were used in a second PCR of about 7 to 12 cycles. TCRdb reanalysed the 5' RACE reads using MiXCR and keeps one entry per CDR3 protein. Here the sample spans about 680,000 distinct CDR3 sequences, 49% being singletons. CDR1 MNHEY and CDR2 SVGEGT come from the germline V gene. CDR3 length equals 13 residues. Deletions cut 3 bases from V and 5 bases from J, with 7 bases between. This clonotype originated in a woman in her sixties in good health. Sequenced input: blood. This chain uses TRBV6-2 or TRBV6-3 with TRBJ2-2; D call uncertain. As DNA, the CDR3 is TGTGCCAGCAGTTATACCAGAACCGGGGAGCTGTTTTTT. As protein: CASSYTRTGELFF.